This note documents a single T cell receptor beta chain sequence. Measured with immunoSEQ multiplex PCR; TCRdb has only the in-frame clones, and not every one. This table holds 200,000 to 250,000 clones, around 83% found once. This sample was taken from a study of blood T cell repertoires in COVID-19. The CDR3 totals 15 residues. Germline V gene lookup returns CDR1 KGHSH and CDR2 LQKENI. V lost 3 bases and J lost 1; bases outside the gene matches: 1. This chain uses TRBV18 with TRBJ1-1; 11 positions agree with TRBD1. The receptor comes from a woman aged 40-49 years with acute COVID-19. Sequenced sample: PBMCs or T cells enriched from blood (not recorded which). In DNA, the CDR3 is TGTGCCAGCTCACCTGGACAGGGGGCGAACACTGAAGCTTTCTTT. This gives the protein CASSPGQGANTEAFF.